These T cell receptor beta chains were read from a single sample in a study of blood T cells in healthy people across ages. TCRdb itself ran the 5' RACE reads through MiXCR, one entry per CDR3 protein. In the table there are about 600,000 distinct CDR3 sequences, about 45% of which are singletons. The sequencing sample was made of blood. All receptors come from a man older than 75 in good health. Each CDR3 is given with its conserved first and last residue. D genes are given only for firm matches. The size entry is marked missing in some rows and otherwise reads once, few, many or a size class.

d_call | clone_size | j_call | v_call | cdr3_aa | cdr3_nt
- | - | TRBJ1-2 | TRBV28 | CASSTTGAYNYGYTF | TGTGCCAGCAGTACCACCGGGGCTTATAACTATGGCTACACCTTC
- | few | TRBJ2-7 | TRBV5-1 | CASSLLSADTEAYEQYF | TGCGCCAGCAGCTTGCTATCGGCGGACACTGAAGCCTACGAGCAGTACTTC
- | once | TRBJ1-4 | TRBV11-2 | CASSLAGKEKLFF | TGTGCCAGCAGCTTAGCGGGGAAAGAAAAACTGTTTTTT
TRBD1 | - | TRBJ1-2 | TRBV6-4 | CASSDRDRGVYGYTF | TGTGCCAGCAGTGACCGGGACAGGGGCGTTTATGGCTACACCTTC
- | many | TRBJ2-4 | TRBV29-1 | CSAETGRIQYF | TGCAGCGCAGAGACAGGGAGGATTCAGTACTTC
- | few | TRBJ2-7 | TRBV7-9 | CAGSATGNEQYF | TGTGCCGGCAGCGCCACAGGGAACGAGCAGTACTTC
- | - | TRBJ2-3 | TRBV9 | CASSVEGPSTDTQYF | TGTGCCAGCAGCGTAGAGGGGCCTAGCACAGATACGCAGTATTTT
- | few | TRBJ2-6 | TRBV4-2 | CASSQFDSGANVLTF | TGTGCCAGCAGCCAATTTGACTCTGGGGCCAACGTCCTGACTTTC
- | few | TRBJ1-1 | TRBV7-9 | CASSGRTEAFF | TGTGCCAGCAGTGGGAGGACTGAAGCTTTCTTT
TRBD1 | - | TRBJ2-7 | TRBV7-8 | CASSTRQGRNEQYF | TGTGCCAGCAGCACCAGACAGGGGAGGAACGAGCAGTACTTC
- | - | TRBJ2-7 | TRBV10-3 | CTISGEYEQYF | TGTACCATCAGTGGAGAATACGAGCAGTACTTC
- | - | TRBJ2-5 | TRBV7-9 | CASSPTRGTRGTQYF | TGTGCCAGCAGCCCCACGCGAGGAACCAGAGGGACCCAGTACTTC
- | - | TRBJ2-5 | TRBV9 | CASSVQWPGLSPSSQYF | TGTGCCAGCAGCGTGCAATGGCCGGGCCTCTCCCCTTCTTCCCAGTACTTC
TRBD2 | few | TRBJ2-5 | TRBV6-6 | CASSYGAGGPHNEQYF | TGTGCCAGCAGTTACGGAGCGGGAGGGCCCCACAATGAGCAGTACTTC
- | - | TRBJ2-7 | TRBV5-1 | CASSLVRLGTHAYEQYF | TGCGCCAGCAGCTTGGTTCGTCTCGGGACCCACGCCTACGAGCAGTACTTC
- | - | TRBJ2-1 | TRBV12-3/TRBV12-4 | CASTQDTYNEQFF | TGTGCCAGCACCCAGGACACCTACAATGAGCAGTTCTTC
TRBD2 | - | TRBJ2-7 | TRBV29-1 | CSVQSGVYEQYF | TGCAGCGTTCAAAGCGGGGTCTACGAGCAGTACTTC
TRBD2 | - | TRBJ2-7 | TRBV10-3 | CAISEASGYEQYF | TGTGCCATCAGTGAGGCTAGCGGCTACGAGCAGTACTTC
- | - | TRBJ2-3 | TRBV7-2 | CASSLVETRGLDTQYF | TGTGCCAGCAGCTTAGTTGAAACAAGGGGACTAGATACGCAGTATTTT
- | - | TRBJ2-5 | TRBV28 | CASSYQGWQETQYF | TGTGCCAGCAGTTATCAGGGATGGCAAGAGACCCAGTACTTC
TRBD2 | - | TRBJ2-1 | TRBV12-3/TRBV12-4 | CASSRPSGRAGDEQFF | TGTGCCAGCAGTCGCCCTAGCGGGAGGGCCGGGGATGAGCAGTTCTTC
- | few | TRBJ2-5 | TRBV2 | CASIVRLQETQYF | TGTGCCAGCATTGTCCGCCTCCAAGAGACCCAGTACTTC
- | few | TRBJ2-1 | TRBV20-1 | CSAPGGREQFF | TGCAGTGCCCCTGGGGGACGAGAGCAGTTCTTC
- | - | TRBJ2-1 | TRBV21-1 | CASSTRPRIQFF | TGTGCCAGTAGCACCCGACCCCGGATACAGTTCTTC
- | - | TRBJ1-1 | TRBV15 | CATSRDLRYEAFF | TGTGCCACCAGCAGAGATCTCCGGTATGAAGCTTTCTTT
- | few | TRBJ1-5 | TRBV20-1 | CSARETDSNQPQHF | TGCAGTGCTAGAGAGACGGATAGCAATCAGCCCCAGCATTTT
TRBD1 | - | TRBJ2-5 | TRBV12-3/TRBV12-4 | CASNTGVREQYF | TGTGCCAGCAACACAGGGGTAAGGGAGCAGTACTTC
- | - | TRBJ1-3 | TRBV20-1 | CSARKGTSGNTIYF | TGCAGTGCTAGAAAGGGAACCTCTGGAAACACCATATATTTT
- | - | TRBJ2-1 | TRBV20-1 | CSASPDALINEQFF | TGCAGTGCTAGTCCGGACGCTCTTATTAATGAGCAGTTCTTC
TRBD2 | many | TRBJ2-1 | TRBV20-1 | CSARRPSGDNEQFF | TGCAGTGCTAGACGACCTAGCGGGGACAATGAGCAGTTCTTC
TRBD1 | few | TRBJ2-3 | TRBV29-1 | CSVEDTGTGAPDTQYF | TGCAGCGTTGAAGATACCGGGACAGGGGCCCCAGATACGCAGTATTTT
- | - | TRBJ2-3 | TRBV20-1 | CSVRRRDLGDTQYF | TGCAGTGTCAGAAGACGAGATCTCGGAGATACGCAGTATTTT
- | - | TRBJ1-2 | TRBV20-1 | CSAIDRGGYGYTF | TGCAGTGCTATAGACCGGGGGGGATATGGCTACACCTTC
- | many | TRBJ2-3 | TRBV6-6 | CASSKRDAVGDTQYF | TGTGCCAGCAGTAAGAGGGATGCGGTGGGAGATACGCAGTATTTT
- | few | TRBJ2-7 | TRBV11-1 | CASSLAHGNYEQYF | TGTGCCAGCAGCTTAGCTCACGGAAACTACGAGCAGTACTTC
TRBD2 | few | TRBJ2-5 | TRBV5-1 | CASSGGLAGDRREQYF | TGCGCCAGCAGCGGCGGACTAGCGGGAGACCGCCGCGAACAGTACTTC
TRBD2 | few | TRBJ2-4 | TRBV20-1 | CSARDLTALAGGLAKNIQYF | TGCAGTGCTAGAGATCTCACGGCGCTAGCGGGAGGCCTAGCCAAAAACATTCAGTACTTC
TRBD2 | - | TRBJ2-3 | TRBV24-1 | CATSDALLAGPTDTQYF | TGTGCCACCAGTGATGCCCTACTAGCGGGCCCCACAGATACGCAGTATTTT
TRBD1 | few | TRBJ2-5 | TRBV29-1 | CSGGQVGGETQYF | TGCAGCGGGGGACAGGTGGGCGGAGAGACCCAGTACTTC
- | few | TRBJ1-2 | TRBV27 | CASSLSRGGGNGYTF | TGTGCCAGCAGTTTATCTCGGGGCGGGGGGAATGGCTACACCTTC
- | - | TRBJ2-2 | TRBV11-2 | CASSPGRLYNTGELFF | TGTGCCAGCAGCCCGGGACGGCTCTATAACACCGGGGAGCTGTTTTTT
- | - | TRBJ1-4 | TRBV5-1 | CASRIGGGGPNEKLFF | TGCGCCAGCAGAATTGGAGGCGGGGGGCCTAATGAAAAACTGTTTTTT
- | - | TRBJ2-3 | TRBV4-3 | CASSQDFLTDTQYF | TGCGCCAGCAGCCAAGATTTCCTCACAGATACGCAGTATTTT
TRBD2 | - | TRBJ2-1 | TRBV7-2 | CASSLELAWNEQFF | TGTGCCAGCAGCTTAGAACTAGCGTGGAATGAGCAGTTCTTC
- | once | TRBJ1-1 | TRBV29-1 | CSATEAFF | TGCAGCGCCACTGAAGCTTTCTTT
- | - | TRBJ1-2 | TRBV4-1 | CASSPTAGSRITVGGYTF | TGCGCCAGCAGCCCCACCGCCGGGTCTAGGATTACGGTAGGAGGCTACACCTTC
TRBD2 | - | TRBJ2-3 | TRBV20-1 | CGARHSGRADDTQYF | TGCGGTGCTAGACATAGCGGGAGGGCCGATGATACGCAGTATTTT
- | - | TRBJ1-5 | TRBV6-1 | CASSEFKGGQPQHF | TGTGCCAGCAGTGAATTTAAGGGTGGTCAGCCCCAGCATTTT
- | many | TRBJ2-1 | TRBV6-5 | CASTPGTGSYNEQFF | TGTGCCAGCACCCCAGGAACAGGGTCCTACAATGAGCAGTTCTTC
- | - | TRBJ2-7 | TRBV5-5 | CASSLAFEGRPYEQYF | TGTGCCAGCAGCTTGGCGTTCGAGGGGAGACCCTACGAGCAGTACTTC
- | - | TRBJ2-5 | TRBV5-1 | CASSSTGYTNQYF | TGCGCCAGCAGCTCCACAGGGTACACGAATCAGTACTTC
- | once | TRBJ2-4 | TRBV11-2 | CASSFRGLVENIQYF | TGTGCCAGCAGCTTCCGGGGGCTGGTCGAAAACATTCAGTACTTC
- | many | TRBJ1-4 | TRBV6-6 | CASSYAGYEKLFF | TGTGCCAGCAGTTACGCGGGTTATGAAAAACTGTTTTTT
TRBD2 | - | TRBJ2-5 | TRBV25-1 | CASSDSGGLRWETQYF | TGTGCCAGCAGTGACAGCGGGGGCCTCCGGTGGGAGACCCAGTACTTC